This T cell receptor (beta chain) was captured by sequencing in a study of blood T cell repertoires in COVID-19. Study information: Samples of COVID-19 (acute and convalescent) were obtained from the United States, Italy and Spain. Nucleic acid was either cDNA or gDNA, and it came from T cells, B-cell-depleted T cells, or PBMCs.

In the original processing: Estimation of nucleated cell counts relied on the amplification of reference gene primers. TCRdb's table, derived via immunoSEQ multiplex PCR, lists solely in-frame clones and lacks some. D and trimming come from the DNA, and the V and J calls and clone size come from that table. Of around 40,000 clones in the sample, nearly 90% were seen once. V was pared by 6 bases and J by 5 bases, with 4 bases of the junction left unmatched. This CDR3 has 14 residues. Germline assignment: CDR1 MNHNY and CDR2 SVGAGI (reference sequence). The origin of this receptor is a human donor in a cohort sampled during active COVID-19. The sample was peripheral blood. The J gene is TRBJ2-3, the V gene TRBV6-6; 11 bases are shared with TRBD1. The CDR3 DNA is TGTGCCAGCAGGGGACAGGGGGGAGGAGATACGCAGTATTTT. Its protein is CASRGQGGGDTQYF.